The T cell receptor beta chain under discussion was sequenced for a study of T cells in Graves' hyperthyroidism and ophthalmopathy. Study observations and caveats: Blood samples included most of the expanded thyroid clonotypes exceeding 0.001.

Trimming took 3 bases from V and 10 from J; bases not matched to a gene: 3. This CDR3 region has 13 residues. In its sample, this clonotype was seen many times. The antigen is unknown. The cohort's ophthalmopathy patients, a group with duration under 3 months, had a Clinical Activity Score of at least 3 and a NOSPECS grade of at least 4. Thyroid ultrasound and orbital computed tomography, with clinical symptoms and serum thyroxine and TRAb, informed diagnoses. TCR beta CDR3 regions were amplified from RNA transcripts. The HTBI primer set drove a first-round RT-PCR of the TCR CDR3. TCRdb called the multiplex PCR reads again in MiXCR, with one record for every CDR3 protein. The sample lists 490,000 or so distinct CDR3 sequences; roughly 21% were seen once.

The source is a middle-aged man with Graves' ophthalmopathy. The J gene is TRBJ1-6, the V gene TRBV12-3 or TRBV12-4, with TRBD1 identical over 7 bases. The sample taken for sequencing was blood. The CDR3 is CASSFNRGSPLHF. In DNA, the CDR3 is TGTGCCAGCAGTTTCAACAGGGGATCACCCCTCCACTTT.